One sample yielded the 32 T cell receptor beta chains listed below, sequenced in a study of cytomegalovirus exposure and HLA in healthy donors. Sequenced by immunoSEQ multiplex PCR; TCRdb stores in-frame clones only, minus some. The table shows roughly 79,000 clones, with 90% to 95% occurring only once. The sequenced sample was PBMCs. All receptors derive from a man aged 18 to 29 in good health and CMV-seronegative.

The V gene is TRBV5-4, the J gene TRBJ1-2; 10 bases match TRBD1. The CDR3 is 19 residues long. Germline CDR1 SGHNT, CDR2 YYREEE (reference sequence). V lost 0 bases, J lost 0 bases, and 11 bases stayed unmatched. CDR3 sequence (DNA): TGTGCCAGCAGCTTGGGTTTTTCCGGGACAGGGGCCTCTAACTATGGCTACACCTTC. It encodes CASSLGFSGTGASNYGYTF.

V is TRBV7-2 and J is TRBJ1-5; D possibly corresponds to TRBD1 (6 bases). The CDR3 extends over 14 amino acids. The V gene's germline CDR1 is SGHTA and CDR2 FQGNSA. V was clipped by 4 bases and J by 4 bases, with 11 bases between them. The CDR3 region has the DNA TGTGCCAGCAGCTCCGGGACACTTAATCAGCCCCAGCATTTT. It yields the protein CASSSGTLNQPQHF. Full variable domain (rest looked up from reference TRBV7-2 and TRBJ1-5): GAGVSQSPSNKVTEKGKDVELRCDPISGHTALYWYRQSLGQGLEFLIYFQGNSAPDKSGLPSDRFSAERTGGSVSTLTIQRTQQEDSAVYLCASSSGTLNQPQHFGDGTRLSIL.

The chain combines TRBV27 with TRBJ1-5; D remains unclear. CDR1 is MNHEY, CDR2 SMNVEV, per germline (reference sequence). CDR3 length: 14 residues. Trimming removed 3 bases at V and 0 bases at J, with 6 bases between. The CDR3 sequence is CASSFTHSNQPQHF. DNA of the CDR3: TGTGCCAGCAGTTTCACTCATAGCAATCAGCCCCAGCATTTT.

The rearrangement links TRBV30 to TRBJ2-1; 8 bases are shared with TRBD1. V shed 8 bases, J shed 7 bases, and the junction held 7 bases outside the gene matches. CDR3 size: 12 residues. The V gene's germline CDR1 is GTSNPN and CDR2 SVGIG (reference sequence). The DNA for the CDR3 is TGTGCCGTAAGACAGGGGCTGAATGAGCAGTTCTTC. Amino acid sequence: CAVRQGLNEQFF.

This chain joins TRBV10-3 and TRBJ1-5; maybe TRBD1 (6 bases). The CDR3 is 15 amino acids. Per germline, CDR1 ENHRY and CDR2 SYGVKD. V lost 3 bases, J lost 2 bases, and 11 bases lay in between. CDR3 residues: CAISESGVGNQPQHF. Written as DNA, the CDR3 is TGTGCCATCAGTGAATCAGGGGTTGGCAATCAGCCCCAGCATTTT.

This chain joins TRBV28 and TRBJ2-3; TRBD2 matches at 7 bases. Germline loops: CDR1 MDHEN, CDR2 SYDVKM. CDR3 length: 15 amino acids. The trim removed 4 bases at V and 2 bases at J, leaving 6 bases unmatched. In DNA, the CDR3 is TGTGCCAGCAGTTCCCGCCGGGAGGTCACAGATACGCAGTATTTT. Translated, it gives CASSSRREVTDTQYF.

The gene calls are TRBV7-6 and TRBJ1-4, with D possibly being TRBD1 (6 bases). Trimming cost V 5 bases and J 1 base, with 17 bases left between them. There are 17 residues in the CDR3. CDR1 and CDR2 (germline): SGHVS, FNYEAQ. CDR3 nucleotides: TGTGCCAGCAGCCGCGGCGGCAGGGGCGTAACTAATGAAAAACTGTTTTTT. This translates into CASSRGGRGVTNEKLFF.

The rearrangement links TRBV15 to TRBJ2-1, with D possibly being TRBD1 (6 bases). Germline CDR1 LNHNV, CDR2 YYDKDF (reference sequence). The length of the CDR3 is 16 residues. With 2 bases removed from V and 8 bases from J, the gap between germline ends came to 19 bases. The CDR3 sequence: CATSRQGQIFNHEQFF. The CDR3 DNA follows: TGTGCCACCAGCAGACAAGGACAGATCTTTAACCATGAGCAGTTCTTC.

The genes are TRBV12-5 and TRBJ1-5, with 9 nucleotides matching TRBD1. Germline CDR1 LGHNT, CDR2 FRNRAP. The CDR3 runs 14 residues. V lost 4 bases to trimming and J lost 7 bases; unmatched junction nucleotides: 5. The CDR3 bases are TGTGCTAGTGGTTGGGGACAGGGAGGCCAGCCCCAGCATTTT. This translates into CASGWGQGGQPQHF. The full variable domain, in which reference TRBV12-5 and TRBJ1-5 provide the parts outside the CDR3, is DARVTQTPRHKVTEMGQEVTMRCQPILGHNTVFWYRQTMMQGLELLAYFRNRAPLDDSGMPKDRFSAEMPDATLATLKIQPSEPRDSAVYFCASGWGQGGQPQHFGDGTRLSIL.

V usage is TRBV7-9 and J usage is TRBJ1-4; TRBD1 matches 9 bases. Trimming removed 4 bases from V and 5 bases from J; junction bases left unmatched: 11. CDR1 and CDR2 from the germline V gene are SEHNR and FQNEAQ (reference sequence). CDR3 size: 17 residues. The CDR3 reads CASSSQPGQGQNEKLFF. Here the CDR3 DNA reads TGTGCCAGCAGCTCGCAACCGGGACAGGGTCAGAATGAAAAACTGTTTTTT. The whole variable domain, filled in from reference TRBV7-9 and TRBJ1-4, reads DTGVSQNPRHKITKRGQNVTFRCDPISEHNRLYWYRQTLGQGPEFLTYFQNEAQLEKSRLLSDRFSAERPKGSFSTLEIQRTEQGDSAMYLCASSSQPGQGQNEKLFFGSGTQLSVL.

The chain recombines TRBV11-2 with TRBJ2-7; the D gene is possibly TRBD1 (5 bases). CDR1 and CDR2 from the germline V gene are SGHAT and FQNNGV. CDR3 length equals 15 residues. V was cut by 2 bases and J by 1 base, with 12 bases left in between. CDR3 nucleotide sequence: TGTGCCAGCAGCTTATCACAGGAAATATCCTACGAGCAGTACTTC. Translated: CASSLSQEISYEQYF.

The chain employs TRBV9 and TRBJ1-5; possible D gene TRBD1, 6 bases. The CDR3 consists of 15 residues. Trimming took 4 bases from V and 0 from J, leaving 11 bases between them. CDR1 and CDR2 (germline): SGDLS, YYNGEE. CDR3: CASSPGTISNQPQHF. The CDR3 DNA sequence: TGTGCCAGCAGCCCCGGGACAATTAGCAATCAGCCCCAGCATTTT.

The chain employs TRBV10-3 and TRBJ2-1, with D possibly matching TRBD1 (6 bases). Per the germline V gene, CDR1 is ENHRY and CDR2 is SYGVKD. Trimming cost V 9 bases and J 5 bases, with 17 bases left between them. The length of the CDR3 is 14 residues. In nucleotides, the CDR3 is TGTGCCATTAGGGAGACAGGATTAAACAATGAGCAGTTCTTC. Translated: CAIRETGLNNEQFF.

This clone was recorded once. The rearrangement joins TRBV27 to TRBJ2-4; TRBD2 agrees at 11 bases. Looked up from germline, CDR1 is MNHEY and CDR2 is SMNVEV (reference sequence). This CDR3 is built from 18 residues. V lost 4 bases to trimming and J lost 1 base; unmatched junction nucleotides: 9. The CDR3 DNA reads TGTGCCAGCAGTTCCCTAGCGGGAGGAGGATCGGCCAAAAACATTCAGTACTTC. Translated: CASSSLAGGGSAKNIQYF.

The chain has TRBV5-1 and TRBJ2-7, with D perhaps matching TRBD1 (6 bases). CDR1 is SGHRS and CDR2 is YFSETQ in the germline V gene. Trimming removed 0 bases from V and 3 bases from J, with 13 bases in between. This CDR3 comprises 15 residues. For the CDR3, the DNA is TGCGCCAGCAGCTTGGAACAGGGAATCGTCTACGAGCAGTACTTC. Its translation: CASSLEQGIVYEQYF.

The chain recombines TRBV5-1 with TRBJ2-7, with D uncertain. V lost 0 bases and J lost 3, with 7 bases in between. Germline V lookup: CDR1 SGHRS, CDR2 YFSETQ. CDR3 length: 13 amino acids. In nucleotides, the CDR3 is TGCGCCAGCAGCTTGGGTCTAAACTACGAGCAGTACTTC. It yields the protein CASSLGLNYEQYF.

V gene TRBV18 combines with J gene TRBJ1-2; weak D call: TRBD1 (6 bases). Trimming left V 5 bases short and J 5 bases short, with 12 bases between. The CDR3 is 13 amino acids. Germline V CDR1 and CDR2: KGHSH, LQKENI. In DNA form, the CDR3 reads TGTGCCAGCTCATCTGACAGGCTATATGGCTACACCTTC. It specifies CASSSDRLYGYTF.

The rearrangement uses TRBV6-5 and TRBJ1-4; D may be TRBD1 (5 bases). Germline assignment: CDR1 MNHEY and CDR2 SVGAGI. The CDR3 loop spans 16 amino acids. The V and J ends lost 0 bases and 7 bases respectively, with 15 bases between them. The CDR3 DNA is TGTGCCAGCAGTTACTCTGGCGGCAGGGAATCTGAAAAACTGTTTTTT. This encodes CASSYSGGRESEKLFF.

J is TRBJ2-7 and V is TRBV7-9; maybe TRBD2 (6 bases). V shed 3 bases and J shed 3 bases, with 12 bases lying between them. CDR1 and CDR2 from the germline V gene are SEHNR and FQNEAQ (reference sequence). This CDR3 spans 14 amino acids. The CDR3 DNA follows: TGTGCCAGCAGCTTTCTAGGGACTCTCTACGAGCAGTACTTC. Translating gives CASSFLGTLYEQYF. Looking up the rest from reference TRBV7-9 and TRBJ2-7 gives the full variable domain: DTGVSQNPRHKITKRGQNVTFRCDPISEHNRLYWYRQTLGQGPEFLTYFQNEAQLEKSRLLSDRFSAERPKGSFSTLEIQRTEQGDSAMYLCASSFLGTLYEQYFGPGTRLTVT.

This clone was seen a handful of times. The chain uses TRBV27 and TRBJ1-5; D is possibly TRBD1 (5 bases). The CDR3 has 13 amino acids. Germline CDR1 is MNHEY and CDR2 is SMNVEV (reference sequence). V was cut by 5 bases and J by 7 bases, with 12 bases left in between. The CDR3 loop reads CASSRQGGQPQHF. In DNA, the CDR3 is TGTGCCAGCAGTAGGCAGGGCGGACAGCCCCAGCATTTT.

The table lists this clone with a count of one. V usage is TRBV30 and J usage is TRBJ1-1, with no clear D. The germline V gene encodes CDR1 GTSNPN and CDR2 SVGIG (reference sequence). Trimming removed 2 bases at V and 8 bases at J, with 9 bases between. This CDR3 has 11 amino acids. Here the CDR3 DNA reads TGTGCCTGGAGTCGTTTACAGGAAGCTTTCTTT. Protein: CAWSRLQEAFF.

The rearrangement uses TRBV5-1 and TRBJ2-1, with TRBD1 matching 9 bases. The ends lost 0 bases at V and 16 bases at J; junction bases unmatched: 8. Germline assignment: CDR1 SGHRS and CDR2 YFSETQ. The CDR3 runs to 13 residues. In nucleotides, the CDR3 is TGCGCCAGCAGCTTGGTACGCGGGACAGGGAATTTCTTC. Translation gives CASSLVRGTGNFF. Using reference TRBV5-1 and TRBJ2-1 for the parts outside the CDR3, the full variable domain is KAGVTQTPRYLIKTRGQQVTLSCSPISGHRSVSWYQQTPGQGLQFLFEYFSETQRNKGNFPGRFSGRQFSNSRSEMNVSTLELGDSALYLCASSLVRGTGNFFGPGTRLTVL.

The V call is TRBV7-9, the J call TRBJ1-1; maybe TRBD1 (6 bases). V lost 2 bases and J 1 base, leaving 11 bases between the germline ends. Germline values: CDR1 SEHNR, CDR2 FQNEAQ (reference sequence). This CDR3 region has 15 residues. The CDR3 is CASSLPGHQNTEAFF. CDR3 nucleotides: TGTGCCAGCAGCTTACCGGGACATCAGAACACTGAAGCTTTCTTT.

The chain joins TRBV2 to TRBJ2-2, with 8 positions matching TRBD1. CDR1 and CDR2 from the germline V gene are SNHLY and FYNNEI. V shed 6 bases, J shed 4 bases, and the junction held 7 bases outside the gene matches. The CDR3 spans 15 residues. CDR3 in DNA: TGTGCCAGCAGAGGACAGGGTGGGTCCACCGGGGAGCTGTTTTTT. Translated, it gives CASRGQGGSTGELFF.

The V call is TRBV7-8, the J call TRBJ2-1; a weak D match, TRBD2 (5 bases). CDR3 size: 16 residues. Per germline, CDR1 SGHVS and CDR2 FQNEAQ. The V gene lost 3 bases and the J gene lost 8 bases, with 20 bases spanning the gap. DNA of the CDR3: TGTGCCAGCAGCTTTTCCGGGATGGCTAGAGGTGATGAGCAGTTCTTC. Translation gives CASSFSGMARGDEQFF.

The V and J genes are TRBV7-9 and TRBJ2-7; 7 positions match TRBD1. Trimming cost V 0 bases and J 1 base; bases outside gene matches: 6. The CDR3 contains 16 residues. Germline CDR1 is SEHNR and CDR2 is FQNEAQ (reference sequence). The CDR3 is CASSLAGTDYSYEQYF. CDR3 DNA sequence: TGTGCCAGCAGCTTAGCCGGGACAGATTATTCCTACGAGCAGTACTTC.

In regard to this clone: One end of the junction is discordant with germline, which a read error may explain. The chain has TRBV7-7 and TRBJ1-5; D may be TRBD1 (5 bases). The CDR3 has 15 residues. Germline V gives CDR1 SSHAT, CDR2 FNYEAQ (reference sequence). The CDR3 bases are TGTGCTAGCATCTTCGGGGGACCTCACAATCAGCCCCAGCATTTT. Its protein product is CASIFGGPHNQPQHF.

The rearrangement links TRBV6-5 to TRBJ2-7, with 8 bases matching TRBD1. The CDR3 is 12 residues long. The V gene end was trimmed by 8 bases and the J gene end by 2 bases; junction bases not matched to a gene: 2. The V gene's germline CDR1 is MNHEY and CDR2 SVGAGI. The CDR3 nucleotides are TGTGCCAGCCGGGACAGGACCTACGAGCAGTACTTC. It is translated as CASRDRTYEQYF.

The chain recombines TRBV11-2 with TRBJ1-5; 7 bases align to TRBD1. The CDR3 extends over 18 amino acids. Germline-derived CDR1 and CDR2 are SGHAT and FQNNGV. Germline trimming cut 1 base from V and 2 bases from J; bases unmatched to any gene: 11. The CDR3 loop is CASSLGQGKSEGNQPQHF. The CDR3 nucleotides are TGTGCCAGCAGCTTAGGACAGGGAAAGAGCGAGGGCAATCAGCCCCAGCATTTT.

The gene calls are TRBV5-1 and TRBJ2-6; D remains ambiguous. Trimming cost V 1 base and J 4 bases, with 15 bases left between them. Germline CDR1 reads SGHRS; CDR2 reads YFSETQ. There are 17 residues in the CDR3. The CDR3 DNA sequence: TGCGCCAGCAGCTTGAGACAAACTTTAAGGGGGGCCAACGTCCTGACTTTC. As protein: CASSLRQTLRGANVLTF. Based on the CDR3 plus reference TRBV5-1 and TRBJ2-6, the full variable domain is KAGVTQTPRYLIKTRGQQVTLSCSPISGHRSVSWYQQTPGQGLQFLFEYFSETQRNKGNFPGRFSGRQFSNSRSEMNVSTLELGDSALYLCASSLRQTLRGANVLTFGAGSRLTVL.

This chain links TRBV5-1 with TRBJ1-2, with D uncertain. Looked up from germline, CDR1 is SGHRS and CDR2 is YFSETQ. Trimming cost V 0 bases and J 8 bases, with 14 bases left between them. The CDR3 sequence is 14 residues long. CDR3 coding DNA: TGCGCCAGCAGCTTGGCAGCGACGGGAGGCGGCTACACCTTC. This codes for CASSLAATGGGYTF.

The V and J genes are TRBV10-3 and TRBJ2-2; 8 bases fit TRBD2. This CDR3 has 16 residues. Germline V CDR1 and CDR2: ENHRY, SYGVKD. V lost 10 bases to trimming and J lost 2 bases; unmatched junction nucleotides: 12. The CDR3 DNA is TGTGCCACCCCCAGGGTAGCGGGAAGTAACACCGGGGAGCTGTTTTTT. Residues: CATPRVAGSNTGELFF.